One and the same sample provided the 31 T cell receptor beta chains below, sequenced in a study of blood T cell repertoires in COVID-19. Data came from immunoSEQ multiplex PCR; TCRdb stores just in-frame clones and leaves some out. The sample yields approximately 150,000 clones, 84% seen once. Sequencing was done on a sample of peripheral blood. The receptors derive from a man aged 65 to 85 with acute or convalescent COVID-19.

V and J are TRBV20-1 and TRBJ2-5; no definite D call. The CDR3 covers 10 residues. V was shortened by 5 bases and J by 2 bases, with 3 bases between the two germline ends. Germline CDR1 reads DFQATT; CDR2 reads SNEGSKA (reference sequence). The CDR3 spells CSALQETQYF. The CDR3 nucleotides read TGCAGTGCTCTACAAGAGACCCAGTACTTC.

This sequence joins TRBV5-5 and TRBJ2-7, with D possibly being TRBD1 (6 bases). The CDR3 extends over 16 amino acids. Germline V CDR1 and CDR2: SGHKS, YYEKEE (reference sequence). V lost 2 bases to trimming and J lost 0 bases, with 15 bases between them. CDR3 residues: CASSFGPRDNSYEQYF. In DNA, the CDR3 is TGTGCCAGCAGCTTCGGACCTCGGGACAACTCCTACGAGCAGTACTTC.

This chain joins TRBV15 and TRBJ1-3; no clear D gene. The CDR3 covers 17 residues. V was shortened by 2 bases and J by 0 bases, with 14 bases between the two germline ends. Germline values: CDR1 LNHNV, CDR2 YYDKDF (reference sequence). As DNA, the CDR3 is TGTGCCACCAGCAGACCGGGTTCAACCTCCTCTGGAAACACCATATATTTT. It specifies CATSRPGSTSSGNTIYF.

CDR3 sequence reads: CASSQGVGNRGWSGEQYF. The CDR3 nucleotides read TGCGCCAGCAGCCAAGGAGTCGGCAACAGGGGCTGGTCGGGAGAGCAGTACTTC. The rearrangement uses TRBV4-1 and TRBJ2-7; 7 positions agree with TRBD1. With V trimmed by 1 base and J by 7 bases, 19 bases remained unmatched. Germline V gene data show CDR1 as MGHRA and CDR2 as YSYEKL. The CDR3 runs 18 residues.

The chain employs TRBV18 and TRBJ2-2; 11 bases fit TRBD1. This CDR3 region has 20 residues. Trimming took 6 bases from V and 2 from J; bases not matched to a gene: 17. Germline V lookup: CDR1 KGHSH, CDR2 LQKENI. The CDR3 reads CASSRPGMRGQGGNTGELFF. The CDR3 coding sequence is TGTGCCAGCTCCCGTCCCGGTATGCGGGGACAGGGGGGAAACACCGGGGAGCTGTTTTTT. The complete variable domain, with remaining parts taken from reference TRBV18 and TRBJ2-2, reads NAGVMQNPRHLVRRRGQEARLRCSPMKGHSHVYWYRQLPEEGLKFMVYLQKENIIDESGMPKERFSAEFPKEGPSILRIQQVVRGDSAAYFCASSRPGMRGQGGNTGELFFGEGSRLTVL.

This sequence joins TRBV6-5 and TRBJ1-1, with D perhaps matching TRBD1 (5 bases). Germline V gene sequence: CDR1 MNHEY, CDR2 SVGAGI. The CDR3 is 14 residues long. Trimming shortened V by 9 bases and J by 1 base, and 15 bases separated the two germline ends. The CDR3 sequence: CASKEKGANTEAFF. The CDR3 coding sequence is TGTGCCAGTAAGGAAAAAGGGGCGAACACTGAAGCTTTCTTT.

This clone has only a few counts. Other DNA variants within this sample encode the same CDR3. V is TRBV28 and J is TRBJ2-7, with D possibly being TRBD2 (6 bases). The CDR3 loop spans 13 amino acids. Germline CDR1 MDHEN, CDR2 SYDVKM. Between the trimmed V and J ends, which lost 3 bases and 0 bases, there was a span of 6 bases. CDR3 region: CASSFGGSYEQYF. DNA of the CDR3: TGTGCCAGCAGTTTCGGGGGCTCCTACGAGCAGTACTTC.

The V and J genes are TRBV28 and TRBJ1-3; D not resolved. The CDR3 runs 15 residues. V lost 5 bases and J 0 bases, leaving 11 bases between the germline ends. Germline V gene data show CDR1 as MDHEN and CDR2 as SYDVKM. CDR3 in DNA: TGTGCCAGCAGTCCCTTGGCCTTCTCTGGAAACACCATATATTTT. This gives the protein CASSPLAFSGNTIYF.

The CDR3 spells CASSQAAGETQYF. CDR3 coding DNA: TGTGCCAGCAGCCAAGCAGCGGGGGAGACCCAGTACTTC. The J gene is TRBJ2-5, the V gene TRBV3-1 (or the pseudogene TRBV3-2), with TRBD2 matching over 7 bases. The CDR3 loop spans 13 amino acids. The J segment lost 5 bases and the V segment lost 1 base, leaving 1 base of the junction unmatched. Germline-derived CDR1 and CDR2 are LGHDT and YNNKEL (reference sequence).

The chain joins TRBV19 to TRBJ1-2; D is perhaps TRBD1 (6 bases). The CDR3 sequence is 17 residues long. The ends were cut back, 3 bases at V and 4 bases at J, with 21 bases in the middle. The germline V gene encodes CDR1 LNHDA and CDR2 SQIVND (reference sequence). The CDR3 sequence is CASSIPHAGARRYGYTF. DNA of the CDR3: TGTGCCAGTAGTATCCCACATGCGGGGGCTCGTCGCTATGGCTACACCTTC.

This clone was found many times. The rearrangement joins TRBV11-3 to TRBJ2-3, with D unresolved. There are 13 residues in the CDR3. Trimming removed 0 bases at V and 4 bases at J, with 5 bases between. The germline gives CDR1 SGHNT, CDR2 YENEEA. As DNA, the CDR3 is TGTGCCAGCAGCTTAGATCAATCAGATACGCAGTATTTT. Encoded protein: CASSLDQSDTQYF.

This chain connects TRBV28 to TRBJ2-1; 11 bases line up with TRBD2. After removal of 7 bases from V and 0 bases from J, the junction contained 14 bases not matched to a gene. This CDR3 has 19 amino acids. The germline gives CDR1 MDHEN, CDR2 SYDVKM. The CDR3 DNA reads TGTGCCAGCACCCCCCTTGGTAGCGGGAGGGGTAGCTCCTACAATGAGCAGTTCTTC. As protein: CASTPLGSGRGSSYNEQFF.

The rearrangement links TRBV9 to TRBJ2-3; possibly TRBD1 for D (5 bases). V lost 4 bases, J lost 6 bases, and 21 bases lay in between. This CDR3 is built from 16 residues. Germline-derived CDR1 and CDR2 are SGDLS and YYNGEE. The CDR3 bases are TGTGCCAGCAGCCCGATAGGTGGCGCTGGGGCTGATACGCAGTATTTT. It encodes CASSPIGGAGADTQYF.

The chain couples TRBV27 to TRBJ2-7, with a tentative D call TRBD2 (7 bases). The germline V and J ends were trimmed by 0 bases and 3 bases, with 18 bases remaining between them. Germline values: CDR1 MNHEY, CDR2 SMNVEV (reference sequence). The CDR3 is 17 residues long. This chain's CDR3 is CASSLSRAGARGYEQYF. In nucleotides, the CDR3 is TGTGCCAGCAGTTTATCGCGGGCGGGGGCCAGGGGCTACGAGCAGTACTTC.

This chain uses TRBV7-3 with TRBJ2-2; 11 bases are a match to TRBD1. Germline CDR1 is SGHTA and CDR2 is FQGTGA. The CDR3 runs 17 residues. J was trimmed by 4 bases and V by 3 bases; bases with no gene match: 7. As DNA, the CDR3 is TGTGCCAGCAGCTTCCCCCCCGGGACAGGGGGCACCGGGGAGCTGTTTTTT. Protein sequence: CASSFPPGTGGTGELFF.

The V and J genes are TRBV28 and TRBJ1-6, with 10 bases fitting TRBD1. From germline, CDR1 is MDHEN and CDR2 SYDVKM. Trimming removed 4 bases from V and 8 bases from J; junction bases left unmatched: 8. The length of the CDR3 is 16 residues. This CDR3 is CASSSSPGTGDSPLHF. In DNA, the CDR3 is TGTGCCAGCAGTTCGTCCCCCGGGACAGGGGATTCACCCCTCCACTTT.

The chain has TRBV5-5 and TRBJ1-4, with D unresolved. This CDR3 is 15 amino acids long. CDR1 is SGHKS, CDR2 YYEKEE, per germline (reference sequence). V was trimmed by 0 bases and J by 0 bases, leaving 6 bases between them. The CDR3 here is CASSLGQSTNEKLFF. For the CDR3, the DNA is TGTGCCAGCAGCTTGGGACAATCAACTAATGAAAAACTGTTTTTT.

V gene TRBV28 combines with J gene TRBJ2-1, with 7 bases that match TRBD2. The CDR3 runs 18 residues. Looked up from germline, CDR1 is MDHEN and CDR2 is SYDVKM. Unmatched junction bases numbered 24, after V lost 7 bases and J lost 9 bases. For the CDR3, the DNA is TGTGCCAGCACCCCTTCAGGCGCTGGACCGATGATAGCGGGTGAGCAGTTCTTC. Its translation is CASTPSGAGPMIAGEQFF.

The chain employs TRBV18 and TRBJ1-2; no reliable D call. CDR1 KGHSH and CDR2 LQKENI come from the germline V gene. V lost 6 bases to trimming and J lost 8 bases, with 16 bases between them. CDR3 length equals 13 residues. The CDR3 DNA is TGTGCCAGCTCTCGGGCGGCAGCGGACGGCTACACCTTC. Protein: CASSRAAADGYTF.

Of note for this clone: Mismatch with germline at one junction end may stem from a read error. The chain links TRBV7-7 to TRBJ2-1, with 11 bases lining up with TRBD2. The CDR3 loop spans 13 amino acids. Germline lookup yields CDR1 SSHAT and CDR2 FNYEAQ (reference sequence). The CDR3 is CASSHSGGVEQFF. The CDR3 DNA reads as TGTGCTAGCAGTCATAGCGGGGGGGTTGAGCAGTTCTTC. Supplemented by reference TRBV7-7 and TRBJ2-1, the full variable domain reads GAGVSQSPRYKVTKRGQDVTLRCDPISSHATLYWYQQALGQGPEFLTYFNYEAQPDKSGLPSDRFSAERPEGSISTLTIQRTEQRDSAMYRCASSHSGGVEQFFGPGTRLTVL.

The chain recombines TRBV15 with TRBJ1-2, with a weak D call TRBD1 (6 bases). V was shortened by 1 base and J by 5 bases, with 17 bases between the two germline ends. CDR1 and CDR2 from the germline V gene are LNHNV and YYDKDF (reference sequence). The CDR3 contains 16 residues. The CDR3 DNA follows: TGTGCCACCAGCAGAGGAGGGGGGGCGCCCTTGTATGGCTACACCTTC. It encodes CATSRGGGAPLYGYTF.

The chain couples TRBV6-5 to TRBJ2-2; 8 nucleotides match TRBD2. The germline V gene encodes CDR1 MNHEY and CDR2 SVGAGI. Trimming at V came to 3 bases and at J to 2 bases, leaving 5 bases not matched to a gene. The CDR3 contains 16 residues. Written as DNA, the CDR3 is TGTGCCAGCAGTTATCAAGCGGGAGTTAACACCGGGGAGCTGTTTTTT. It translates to CASSYQAGVNTGELFF.

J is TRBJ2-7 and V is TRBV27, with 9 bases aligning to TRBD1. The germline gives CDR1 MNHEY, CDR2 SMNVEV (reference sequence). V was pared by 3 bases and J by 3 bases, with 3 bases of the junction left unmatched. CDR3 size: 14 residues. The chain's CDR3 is CASSFLGQGYEQYF. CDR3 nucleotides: TGTGCCAGCAGTTTCTTGGGACAGGGCTACGAGCAGTACTTC.

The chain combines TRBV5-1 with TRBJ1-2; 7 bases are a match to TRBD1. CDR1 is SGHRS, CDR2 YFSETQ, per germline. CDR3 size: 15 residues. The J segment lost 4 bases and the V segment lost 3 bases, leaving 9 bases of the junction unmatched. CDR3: CASSSRTGDLYGYTF. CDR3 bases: TGCGCCAGCAGCTCCCGGACAGGAGATCTCTATGGCTACACCTTC.

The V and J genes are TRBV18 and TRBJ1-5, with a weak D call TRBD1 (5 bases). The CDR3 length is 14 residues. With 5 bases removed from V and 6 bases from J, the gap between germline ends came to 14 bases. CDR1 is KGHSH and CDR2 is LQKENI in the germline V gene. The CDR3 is CASSDVGGAQPQHF. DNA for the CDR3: TGTGCCAGCTCAGATGTGGGGGGAGCTCAGCCCCAGCATTTT.

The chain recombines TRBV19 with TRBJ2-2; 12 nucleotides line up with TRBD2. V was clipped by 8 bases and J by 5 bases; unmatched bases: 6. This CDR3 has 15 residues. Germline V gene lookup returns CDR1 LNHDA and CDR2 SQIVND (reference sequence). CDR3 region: CASQRLAGGTGELFF. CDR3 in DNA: TGTGCCAGTCAGAGGCTAGCGGGGGGGACCGGGGAGCTGTTTTTT.

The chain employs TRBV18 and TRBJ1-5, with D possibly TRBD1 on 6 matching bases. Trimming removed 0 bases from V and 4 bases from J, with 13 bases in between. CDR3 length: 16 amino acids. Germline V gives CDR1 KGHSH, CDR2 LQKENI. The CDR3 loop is CASSPPSGAVNQPQHF. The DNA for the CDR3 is TGTGCCAGCTCACCACCCTCAGGGGCCGTAAATCAGCCCCAGCATTTT. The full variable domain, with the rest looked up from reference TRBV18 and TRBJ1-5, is NAGVMQNPRHLVRRRGQEARLRCSPMKGHSHVYWYRQLPEEGLKFMVYLQKENIIDESGMPKERFSAEFPKEGPSILRIQQVVRGDSAAYFCASSPPSGAVNQPQHFGDGTRLSIL.

In DNA form, the CDR3 reads TGTGCCAGCAGTGAACAAGGGGGAGATAATTCACCCCTCCACTTT. Protein: CASSEQGGDNSPLHF. The gene calls are TRBV2 and TRBJ1-6; perhaps TRBD1 as D (6 bases). V was shortened by 2 bases and J by 5 bases, with 10 bases between the two germline ends. The germline CDR1 and CDR2 sequences are SNHLY and FYNNEI. The CDR3 runs to 15 residues.

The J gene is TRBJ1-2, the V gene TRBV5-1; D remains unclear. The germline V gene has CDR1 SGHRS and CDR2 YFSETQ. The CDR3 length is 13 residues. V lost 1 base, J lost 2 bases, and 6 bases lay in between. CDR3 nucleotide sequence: TGCGCCAGCAGCTTGTCTGAGAACTATGGCTACACCTTC. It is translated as CASSLSENYGYTF. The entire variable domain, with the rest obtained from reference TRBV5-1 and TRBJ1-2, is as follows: KAGVTQTPRYLIKTRGQQVTLSCSPISGHRSVSWYQQTPGQGLQFLFEYFSETQRNKGNFPGRFSGRQFSNSRSEMNVSTLELGDSALYLCASSLSENYGYTFGSGTRLTVV.

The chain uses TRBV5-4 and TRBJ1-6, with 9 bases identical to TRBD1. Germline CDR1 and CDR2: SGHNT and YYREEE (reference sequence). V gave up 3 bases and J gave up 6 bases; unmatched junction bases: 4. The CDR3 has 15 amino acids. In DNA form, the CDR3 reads TGTGCCAGCAGCTCCGGGACAGGGCTTAATTCACCCCTCCACTTT. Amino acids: CASSSGTGLNSPLHF.

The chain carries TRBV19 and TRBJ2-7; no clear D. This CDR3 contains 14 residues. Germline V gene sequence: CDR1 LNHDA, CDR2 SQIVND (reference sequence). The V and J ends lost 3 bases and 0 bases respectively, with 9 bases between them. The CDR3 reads CASSISTPSYEQYF. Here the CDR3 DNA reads TGTGCCAGTAGTATTTCCACACCCTCCTACGAGCAGTACTTC.